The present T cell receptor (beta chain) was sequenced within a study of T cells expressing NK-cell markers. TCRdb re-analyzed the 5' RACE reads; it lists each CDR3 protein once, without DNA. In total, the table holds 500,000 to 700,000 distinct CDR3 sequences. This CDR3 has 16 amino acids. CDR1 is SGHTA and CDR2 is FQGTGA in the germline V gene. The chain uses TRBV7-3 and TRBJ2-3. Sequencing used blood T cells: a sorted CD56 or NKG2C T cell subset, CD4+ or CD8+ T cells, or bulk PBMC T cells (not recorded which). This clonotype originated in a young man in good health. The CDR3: CASSWRRDGSTDTQYF.